A selection of T cell receptor beta chains follows, all from one sample in a study of OX40 agonist ivuxolimab in advanced cancers. Repertoires were generated with immunoSEQ multiplex PCR, while TCRdb's copy carries only in-frame clones and drops some. The profile shows approximately 22,000 clones, around 85% of them singletons. The specimen comprised CD4+ or CD8+ T cells sorted from blood, sampled in a trial of the OX40 agonist ivuxolimab. Receptors were obtained from an adult with an advanced solid tumor such as melanoma, head and neck, liver or kidney cancer. CDR3s include the opening cysteine and the closing phenylalanine or tryptophan. Fields, in order: CDR3 protein, CDR3 DNA, CDR3 length, D gene, J gene, clone size, V gene. A D gene is named only where the DNA matches it firmly. Size is stated for part of the rows, as once, few or many counts, or as a class when the clone is expanded.

CDR3 protein: CASTVSTGSYEQYF
CDR3 DNA: TGTGCCAGCACCGTATCGACAGGGTCCTACGAGCAGTACTTC
CDR3 length: 14
D gene: TRBD1
J gene: TRBJ2-7
clone size: .
V gene: TRBV27

CDR3 protein: CASSPWTEAKNIQYF
CDR3 DNA: TGTGCCAGCAGTCCTTGGACTGAAGCCAAAAACATTCAGTACTTC
CDR3 length: 15
D gene: .
J gene: TRBJ2-4
clone size: .
V gene: TRBV25-1

CDR3 protein: CASSPRQGDIMNTEAFF
CDR3 DNA: TGCGCCAGCAGCCCGAGACAGGGGGACATCATGAACACTGAAGCTTTCTTT
CDR3 length: 17
D gene: TRBD1
J gene: TRBJ1-1
clone size: .
V gene: TRBV5-1

CDR3 protein: CASSLGGSTDAETQYF
CDR3 DNA: TGTGCCAGCAGCTTAGGTGGTTCGACTGACGCGGAGACCCAGTACTTC
CDR3 length: 16
D gene: .
J gene: TRBJ2-5
clone size: .
V gene: TRBV7-9

CDR3 protein: CASSTPSPKTSGDKDTQYF
CDR3 DNA: TGTGCCAGTAGTACCCCTTCACCCAAAACTAGCGGGGACAAAGATACGCAGTATTTT
CDR3 length: 19
D gene: TRBD2
J gene: TRBJ2-3
clone size: .
V gene: TRBV19

CDR3 protein: CASSLPMGTGNHEQYF
CDR3 DNA: TGTGCCAGCAGCTTACCTATGGGGACAGGGAACCACGAGCAGTACTTC
CDR3 length: 16
D gene: TRBD1
J gene: TRBJ2-7
clone size: .
V gene: TRBV7-9

CDR3 protein: CASSLRTSYEQYF
CDR3 DNA: TGCGCCAGCAGCTTGCGTACCTCCTACGAGCAGTACTTC
CDR3 length: 13
D gene: .
J gene: TRBJ2-7
clone size: .
V gene: TRBV5-1

CDR3 protein: CASSEGASYEQYF
CDR3 DNA: TGTGCCAGCAGTGAGGGGGCTTCCTACGAGCAGTACTTC
CDR3 length: 13
D gene: .
J gene: TRBJ2-7
clone size: .
V gene: TRBV6-4

CDR3 protein: CASSQVGAAGQPQHF
CDR3 DNA: TGCGCCAGCAGCCAGGTAGGAGCGGCGGGGCAGCCCCAGCATTTT
CDR3 length: 15
D gene: .
J gene: TRBJ1-5
clone size: once
V gene: TRBV4-1

CDR3 protein: CASSVGSGELFF
CDR3 DNA: TGTGCCAGCAGCGTAGGTTCTGGGGAGCTGTTTTTT
CDR3 length: 12
D gene: .
J gene: TRBJ2-2
clone size: few
V gene: TRBV9

CDR3 protein: CATGRYSYEQYF
CDR3 DNA: TGCGCCACCGGACGGTACTCCTACGAGCAGTACTTC
CDR3 length: 12
D gene: .
J gene: TRBJ2-7
clone size: .
V gene: TRBV10-2